This passage covers 28 T cell receptor beta chains from one sample sequenced in a study of cytomegalovirus exposure and HLA in healthy donors. Here immunoSEQ multiplex PCR was the method, and the copy in TCRdb shows in-frame clones only, minus some. The sample consists of under 130,000 clones, 85% to 90% of them appearing once. Sequencing input: PBMCs. The source of these receptors is a young woman in good health and CMV-seropositive.

The CDR3 DNA is TGCGCCAGCAGCCAAGGTCGTACCGGCGGGGAGCTGTTTTTT. Translated: CASSQGRTGGELFF. The gene calls are TRBV4-1 and TRBJ2-2; no firm D call. V lost 1 base and J lost 7, with 10 bases in between. The CDR3 extends over 14 amino acids. Germline CDR1 reads MGHRA; CDR2 reads YSYEKL.

The V call is TRBV12-5, the J call TRBJ2-7; D unresolved. This CDR3 spans 12 amino acids. Trimming took 0 bases from V and 5 from J, leaving 5 bases between them. Germline CDR1 LGHNT, CDR2 FRNRAP. CDR3 DNA sequence: TGTGCTAGTGGTTTGGTACGGGACGAGCAGTACTTC. It yields the protein CASGLVRDEQYF.

The chain uses TRBV10-3 and TRBJ2-1; maybe TRBD2 (5 bases). Germline V gives CDR1 ENHRY, CDR2 SYGVKD. This CDR3 contains 16 residues. V lost 2 bases, J lost 7 bases, and 18 bases lay in between. The CDR3 spells CAISELEETRLNEQFF. The CDR3 DNA reads as TGTGCCATCAGTGAGCTGGAGGAAACACGACTGAATGAGCAGTTCTTC.

The chain joins TRBV4-1 to TRBJ1-5; D gene ambiguous. The V gene's germline CDR1 is MGHRA and CDR2 YSYEKL. The CDR3 runs 13 residues. V was trimmed by 1 base and J by 7 bases, leaving 8 bases between them. CDR3 coding DNA: TGCGCCAGCAGCCAAGTCGGTACCCAGCCCCAGCATTTT. This codes for CASSQVGTQPQHF.

The V and J genes are TRBV28 and TRBJ1-2, with D possibly being TRBD1 (6 bases). The germline V and J ends were trimmed by 6 bases and 8 bases, with 22 bases remaining between them. The CDR3 runs to 15 residues. CDR1 MDHEN and CDR2 SYDVKM come from the germline V gene. The CDR3, as DNA: TGTGCCAGCAGCTCTACCTACACGGGGGGCGAAGGCTACACCTTC. Its protein is CASSSTYTGGEGYTF.

The chain carries TRBV5-1 and TRBJ1-1; TRBD1 matches 7 bases. CDR1 and CDR2 from the germline V gene are SGHRS and YFSETQ. The CDR3 has 14 residues. V lost 6 bases and J lost 9; bases outside the gene matches: 14. CDR3 loop: CASTDYRDSDKAFF. The CDR3 DNA follows: TGCGCCAGCACCGATTACCGGGACAGTGATAAAGCTTTCTTT.

This chain links TRBV29-1 with TRBJ1-4; D remains ambiguous. The germline V gene encodes CDR1 SQVTM and CDR2 ANQGSEA. The V and J ends lost 4 bases and 0 bases respectively, with 6 bases between them. The CDR3 covers 13 residues. CDR3 region: CSVAVATNEKLFF. Here the CDR3 DNA reads TGCAGCGTTGCCGTTGCAACTAATGAAAAACTGTTTTTT.

The chain combines TRBV28 with TRBJ2-3, with 11 bases lining up with TRBD1. The CDR3 extends over 16 amino acids. V shed 4 bases, J shed 4 bases, and the junction held 7 bases outside the gene matches. CDR1 is MDHEN and CDR2 is SYDVKM in the germline V gene. This chain's CDR3 is CASSYPGQGEADTQYF. CDR3 DNA sequence: TGTGCCAGCAGTTATCCGGGACAGGGGGAGGCAGATACGCAGTATTTT. The full variable domain, its missing parts supplied by reference TRBV28 and TRBJ2-3, is DVKVTQSSRYLVKRTGEKVFLECVQDMDHENMFWYRQDPGLGLRLIYFSYDVKMKEKGDIPEGYSVSREKKERFSLILESASTNQTSMYLCASSYPGQGEADTQYFGPGTRLTVL.

The chain recombines TRBV28 with TRBJ2-3; maybe TRBD2 (6 bases). The CDR3 loop spans 13 amino acids. Per the germline V gene, CDR1 is MDHEN and CDR2 is SYDVKM. The ends were cut back, 7 bases at V and 0 bases at J, with 8 bases in the middle. The CDR3 DNA is TGTGCCAGCAAGCGGGTTAGCACAGATACGCAGTATTTT. This translates into CASKRVSTDTQYF.

The CDR3 DNA reads TGTGCCTGGAGTACAGGGAGCTCTAATGAAAAACTGTTTTTT. Encoded protein: CAWSTGSSNEKLFF. The chain couples TRBV30 to TRBJ1-4; perhaps TRBD1 as D (6 bases). CDR1 is GTSNPN, CDR2 SVGIG, per germline (reference sequence). V was pared by 2 bases and J by 3 bases, with 10 bases between. The CDR3 runs to 14 residues.

The chain carries TRBV6-5 and TRBJ1-4; D possibly corresponds to TRBD1 (5 bases). The germline gives CDR1 MNHEY, CDR2 SVGAGI. Trimming removed 8 bases from V and 8 bases from J, with 15 bases in between. The CDR3 loop spans 13 amino acids. The CDR3 sequence: CASRTWKEEKLFF. The CDR3 DNA follows: TGTGCCAGCCGGACATGGAAGGAGGAAAAACTGTTTTTT.

This chain links TRBV4-1 with TRBJ2-1, with D unresolved. CDR3 length equals 13 residues. CDR1 is MGHRA and CDR2 is YSYEKL in the germline V gene. With 8 bases removed from V and 2 bases from J, the gap between germline ends came to 10 bases. This CDR3 reads CASGDPTYNEQFF. The CDR3 DNA is TGCGCCAGCGGAGACCCGACCTACAATGAGCAGTTCTTC.

The chain links TRBV6-6 to TRBJ1-5; 10 positions match TRBD1. The germline V gene encodes CDR1 MNHNY and CDR2 SVGAGI (reference sequence). V dropped 1 base and J dropped 5; count of bases not matched to a gene: 5. The CDR3 has 16 residues. The DNA of the CDR3 is TGTGCCAGCAGTTACTTTTGGGACAGGGGAGATCAGCCCCAGCATTTT. As protein: CASSYFWDRGDQPQHF.

The chain couples TRBV14 to TRBJ2-7, with a tentative D call TRBD2 (6 bases). Germline CDR1 reads SGHDN; CDR2 reads FVKESK. V lost 3 bases to trimming and J lost 3 bases, with 15 bases between them. The CDR3 sequence is 15 residues long. The CDR3 loop reads CASSHPGLGIYEQYF. CDR3 nucleotide sequence: TGTGCCAGCAGCCACCCGGGACTGGGAATCTACGAGCAGTACTTC.

The chain employs TRBV7-9 and TRBJ2-7, with D possibly being TRBD1 (6 bases). The V and J ends lost 4 bases and 5 bases respectively, with 21 bases between them. The CDR3 totals 16 residues. Germline CDR1 and CDR2: SEHNR and FQNEAQ (reference sequence). CDR3 sequence reads: CASSSGLRGIGNEQYF. In nucleotides, the CDR3 is TGTGCCAGCAGCTCCGGGTTAAGGGGGATAGGAAACGAGCAGTACTTC.

V and J are TRBV19 and TRBJ1-5; 12 bases are a match to TRBD1. V lost 5 bases and J lost 6; bases outside the gene matches: 8. In germline, CDR1 is LNHDA, CDR2 SQIVND (reference sequence). This CDR3 has 16 residues. Here the CDR3 DNA reads TGTGCCAGTAGTTCCCCGGGACAGGGGGCAGGTCAGCCCCAGCATTTT. This sequence encodes CASSSPGQGAGQPQHF.

The J gene is TRBJ1-1, the V gene TRBV5-1; tentative D call: TRBD1 (5 bases). The ends were cut back, 0 bases at V and 5 bases at J, with 11 bases in the middle. There are 14 residues in the CDR3. From germline, CDR1 is SGHRS and CDR2 YFSETQ. CDR3 sequence: CASSLEQGRTEAFF. In DNA, the CDR3 is TGCGCCAGCAGCTTGGAGCAGGGTAGGACTGAAGCTTTCTTT. Together with reference TRBV5-1 and TRBJ1-1, the CDR3 gives the full variable domain: KAGVTQTPRYLIKTRGQQVTLSCSPISGHRSVSWYQQTPGQGLQFLFEYFSETQRNKGNFPGRFSGRQFSNSRSEMNVSTLELGDSALYLCASSLEQGRTEAFFGQGTRLTVV.

V usage is TRBV11-2 and J usage is TRBJ2-3, with a tentative D call TRBD2 (6 bases). CDR1 is SGHAT, CDR2 FQNNGV, per germline. The V end was cut by 0 bases, the J end by 2 bases, with 15 bases between. CDR3 length equals 17 residues. CDR3 DNA sequence: TGTGCCAGCAGCTTAGAGGTCCCGCGGGGATACACAGATACGCAGTATTTT. Protein sequence: CASSLEVPRGYTDTQYF.

This chain joins TRBV7-2 and TRBJ2-1; 8 nucleotides agree with TRBD2. The germline V gene has CDR1 SGHTA and CDR2 FQGNSA. This CDR3 spans 15 amino acids. Losses at the gene ends were 1 base for V and 8 bases for J; bases not matched to a gene: 7. The CDR3 is CASSLDGRALHEQFF. CDR3 nucleotides: TGTGCCAGCAGCTTAGACGGGAGGGCCCTCCATGAGCAGTTCTTC.

This chain links TRBV28 with TRBJ1-6; the match to TRBD1 covers 8 bases. This CDR3 has 13 residues. Unmatched junction bases numbered 2, after V lost 8 bases and J lost 5 bases. Germline CDR1 is MDHEN and CDR2 is SYDVKM. CDR3 protein: CASRTGNNSPLHF. Written as DNA, the CDR3 is TGTGCCAGCCGGACAGGGAATAATTCACCCCTCCACTTT. Supplemented by reference TRBV28 and TRBJ1-6, the full variable domain reads DVKVTQSSRYLVKRTGEKVFLECVQDMDHENMFWYRQDPGLGLRLIYFSYDVKMKEKGDIPEGYSVSREKKERFSLILESASTNQTSMYLCASRTGNNSPLHFGNGTRLTVT.

This chain uses TRBV7-9 with TRBJ2-1, with 8 bases fitting TRBD1. The CDR3 is 14 amino acids. Looked up from germline, CDR1 is SEHNR and CDR2 is FQNEAQ (reference sequence). With V trimmed by 5 bases and J by 5 bases, 5 bases remained unmatched. CDR3 amino acids: CASSGGTGDNEQFF. The DNA for the CDR3 is TGTGCCAGCAGCGGGGGGACAGGAGACAATGAGCAGTTCTTC.

The chain has TRBV7-3 and TRBJ2-5, with 8 bases identical to TRBD1. Germline lookup yields CDR1 SGHTA and CDR2 FQGTGA. The CDR3 covers 15 residues. Trimming took 2 bases from V and 5 from J; bases not matched to a gene: 7. Here the CDR3 reads CASSLGQGAEETQYF. The DNA of the CDR3 is TGTGCCAGCAGCTTAGGTCAGGGGGCTGAGGAGACCCAGTACTTC.

This chain links TRBV19 with TRBJ1-1; TRBD1 might be the D (6 bases). Germline CDR1 reads LNHDA; CDR2 reads SQIVND (reference sequence). The CDR3 is 13 amino acids. V lost 6 bases and J 11 bases, leaving 19 bases between the germline ends. The CDR3 DNA is TGTGCCAGTAGCCGGGGACACCTTCTTGGGGCTTTCTTT. Translating gives CASSRGHLLGAFF.

This clone occurred many times. J is TRBJ1-6 and V is TRBV9; D unclear. Trimming took off 4 bases at V and 5 bases at J, with 19 bases between the two ends. The CDR3 sequence is 17 residues long. Per germline, CDR1 SGDLS and CDR2 YYNGEE. The CDR3 coding sequence is TGTGCCAGCAGCTACCCGAGAGGAGGAGGAGATAATTCACCCCTCCACTTT. This encodes CASSYPRGGGDNSPLHF. The complete variable domain, with remaining parts taken from reference TRBV9 and TRBJ1-6, reads DSGVTQTPKHLITATGQRVTLRCSPRSGDLSVYWYQQSLDQGLQFLIQYYNGEERAKGNILERFSAQQFPDLHSELNLSSLELGDSALYFCASSYPRGGGDNSPLHFGNGTRLTVT.

V is TRBV5-1 and J is TRBJ2-2; the D gene is possibly TRBD1 (5 bases). The CDR3 is 13 amino acids. The germline V gene encodes CDR1 SGHRS and CDR2 YFSETQ. V lost 0 bases to trimming and J lost 6 bases, with 6 bases between them. The CDR3 loop is CASSLEGPGELFF. Here the CDR3 DNA reads TGCGCCAGCAGCTTGGAGGGGCCCGGGGAGCTGTTTTTT.

The chain is built from TRBV6-6 and TRBJ1-1; D not certain. There are 14 residues in the CDR3. Germline V gives CDR1 MNHNY, CDR2 SVGAGI (reference sequence). The V end lost 0 bases, the J end lost 4 bases, and 9 bases lay between the germline ends. CDR3 loop: CASSYSGSGTEAFF. The CDR3 DNA reads as TGTGCCAGCAGTTACTCGGGGAGTGGCACTGAAGCTTTCTTT.

This sequence joins TRBV5-4 and TRBJ1-2; 7 bases are shared with TRBD1. The CDR3 has 15 amino acids. CDR1 SGHNT and CDR2 YYREEE come from the germline V gene (reference sequence). Trimming removed 1 base from V and 4 bases from J; junction bases left unmatched: 7. This CDR3 reads CASSLNRDSLYGYTF. Written as DNA, the CDR3 is TGTGCCAGCAGCTTGAACCGGGACAGCCTCTATGGCTACACCTTC.

The rearrangement joins TRBV6-4 to TRBJ2-1; the D is unclear. Trimming took off 0 bases at V and 9 bases at J, with 6 bases between the two ends. Germline V gene lookup returns CDR1 MRHNA and CDR2 SNTAGT. The CDR3 is 12 residues long. In DNA, the CDR3 is TGTGCCAGCAGTGACTCCCTAGGTGAGCAGTTCTTC. This gives the protein CASSDSLGEQFF.